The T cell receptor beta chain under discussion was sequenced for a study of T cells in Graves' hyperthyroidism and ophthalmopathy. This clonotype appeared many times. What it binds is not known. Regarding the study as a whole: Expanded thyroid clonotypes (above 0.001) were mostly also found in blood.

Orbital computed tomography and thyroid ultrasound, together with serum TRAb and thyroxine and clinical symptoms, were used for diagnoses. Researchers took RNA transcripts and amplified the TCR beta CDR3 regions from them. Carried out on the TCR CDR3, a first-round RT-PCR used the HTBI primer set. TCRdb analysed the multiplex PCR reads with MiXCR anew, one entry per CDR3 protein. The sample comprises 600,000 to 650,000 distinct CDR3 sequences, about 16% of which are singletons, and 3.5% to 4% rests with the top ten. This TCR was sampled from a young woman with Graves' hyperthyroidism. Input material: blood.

The CDR3 DNA is TGTGCCAGCAGAGACGTTTGGGACAGGGGAGGACAGCCCCAGCATTTT. It codes for CASRDVWDRGGQPQHF. The V gene is TRBV2, the J gene TRBJ1-5; 10 bases fit TRBD1. J was trimmed by 7 bases and V by 6 bases; bases with no gene match: 12. Germline assignment: CDR1 SNHLY and CDR2 FYNNEI. The CDR3 is 16 amino acids.